The clone carrying this TCR beta chain was seen a handful of times. The data stem from a study of CD8 T cells in ankylosing spondylitis. TCRdb recomputed calls from the 5' RACE reads with MiXCR, one row per CDR3 protein. The profile shows approximately 250,000 distinct CDR3 sequences, under 30% of them singletons. The sequence was collected from a male donor with ankylosing spondylitis or in good health (not recorded which). Material for sequencing was blood, either unsorted or a sorted T cell fraction (not recorded which).

The CDR3: CSVGGLAGALGETQYF. The CDR3 DNA follows: TGCAGCGTTGGGGGACTAGCGGGGGCTCTGGGAGAGACCCAGTACTTC. This chain joins TRBV29-1 and TRBJ2-5, with TRBD2 matching over 14 bases. The CDR3 has 16 amino acids. Germline V gives CDR1 SQVTM, CDR2 ANQGSEA. V lost 4 bases, J lost 4 bases, and 8 bases stayed unmatched.